These T cell receptor beta chains were read from a single sample in a study of blood T cell repertoires in COVID-19. Some clones are missing from TCRdb's copy, which holds only in-frame ones; the method was immunoSEQ multiplex PCR. The profile shows about 210,000 clones, approximately 91% of them singletons. Specimen: peripheral blood. The receptor source for this set is a man aged 35-49 years with acute or convalescent COVID-19. Each CDR3 is given with its conserved first and last residue. D genes are given only for firm matches. Size tells how often a clone was seen (once, few, many) or the class of an expanded clone, and some rows leave it out.

J gene,V gene,D gene,clone size,CDR3 protein,CDR3 DNA
TRBJ2-3,TRBV13,TRBD1,NA,CASSFGTGGKDTQYF,TGTGCCAGCAGCTTTGGGACAGGGGGTAAAGATACGCAGTATTTT
TRBJ1-1,TRBV27,NA,NA,CASSLSWEGTEAFF,TGTGCCAGCAGTTTATCGTGGGAGGGGACCGAAGCTTTCTTT
TRBJ1-2,TRBV6-5,NA,NA,CASSYGHGYTF,TGTGCCAGCAGTTACGGCCACGGCTACACCTTC
TRBJ1-1,TRBV27,NA,NA,CASSKGFDTEAFF,TGTGCCAGCAGTAAGGGGTTTGACACTGAAGCTTTCTTT
TRBJ2-1,TRBV9,NA,NA,CASSVEAGWGNEQFF,TGTGCCAGCAGCGTAGAGGCGGGATGGGGTAATGAGCAGTTCTTC
TRBJ2-4,TRBV10-3,TRBD1,NA,CAITNDRDNIQYF,TGTGCCATCACTAACGACAGGGATAACATTCAGTACTTC
TRBJ1-5,TRBV9,NA,few,CASSLGTAGQPQHF,TGTGCCAGCAGCCTAGGGACGGCGGGTCAGCCCCAGCATTTT
TRBJ2-7,TRBV6-5,TRBD2,NA,CASSSGGSLSEQYF,TGTGCCAGCAGTTCGGGGGGATCCCTAAGCGAGCAGTACTTC
TRBJ2-1,TRBV10-3,TRBD2,NA,CAISPGLAFPSSYNEQFF,TGTGCCATCAGTCCGGGACTAGCCTTTCCCAGCTCCTACAATGAGCAGTTCTTC
TRBJ1-4,TRBV30,NA,NA,CAWFYRDGNEKLFF,TGTGCCTGGTTCTACAGGGACGGGAATGAAAAACTGTTTTTT
TRBJ1-5,TRBV4-2,NA,NA,CASSPGGNQPQHF,TGTGCCAGCAGCCCCGGGGGCAATCAGCCCCAGCATTTT
TRBJ2-1,TRBV24-1,NA,NA,CATSDPGEGAYNEQFF,TGTGCCACCAGTGATCCAGGGGAGGGGGCCTACAATGAGCAGTTCTTC
TRBJ1-4,TRBV3-1/TRBV3-2,NA,NA,CASSRSTGDEKLFF,TGTGCCAGCAGCCGGTCCACCGGGGATGAAAAACTGTTTTTT
TRBJ2-4,TRBV3-1/TRBV3-2,NA,NA,CASSQDSYAKNIQYF,TGTGCCAGCAGCCAAGATTCGTATGCCAAAAACATTCAGTACTTC
TRBJ1-2,TRBV11-2,NA,NA,CASSPYASANYGYTF,TGTGCCAGCAGCCCCTATGCTTCGGCTAACTATGGCTACACCTTC
TRBJ2-5,TRBV28,NA,once,CASSLGGLRETQYF,TGTGCCAGCAGTTTAGGGGGACTCCGGGAGACCCAGTACTTC
TRBJ2-1,TRBV7-9,NA,NA,CASSLRGNVGNEQFF,TGTGCCAGCAGCTTACGGGGAAACGTGGGTAATGAGCAGTTCTTC
TRBJ2-7,TRBV27,NA,NA,CASSLSPEGDEQYF,TGTGCCAGCAGTTTATCTCCTGAGGGCGACGAGCAGTACTTC
TRBJ2-7,TRBV6-5,TRBD2,NA,CASSYHLAEGSGEQYF,TGTGCCAGCAGTTACCACCTAGCGGAGGGCTCGGGCGAGCAGTACTTC
TRBJ1-2,TRBV28,TRBD1,NA,CASSLGGQGNYGYTF,TGTGCCAGCAGTTTAGGGGGACAGGGGAACTATGGCTACACCTTC
TRBJ2-3,TRBV9,NA,NA,CASSVSKDTQYF,TGTGCCAGCAGCGTTTCTAAGGATACGCAGTATTTT
TRBJ2-7,TRBV5-1,TRBD2,NA,CASSFGGGPNEQYF,TGCGCCAGCAGCTTTGGCGGGGGACCCAACGAGCAGTACTTC
TRBJ2-1,TRBV6-5,TRBD1,NA,CASSYSQGARNEQFF,TGTGCCAGCAGTTACTCCCAGGGGGCCCGCAATGAGCAGTTCTTC
TRBJ2-1,TRBV11-3,TRBD2,NA,CASSLRSGGNEQFF,TGTGCCAGCAGCTTACGTAGCGGGGGTAATGAGCAGTTCTTC
TRBJ1-1,TRBV5-1,TRBD1,NA,CASSPLGTVDTEAFF,TGCGCCAGCAGCCCACTGGGGACAGTGGACACTGAAGCTTTCTTT
TRBJ2-7,TRBV10-3,TRBD2,NA,CAISGTSGAYEQYF,TGTGCCATCAGCGGGACTAGCGGCGCCTACGAGCAGTACTTC
TRBJ2-1,TRBV6-5,NA,NA,CASRGSPYNEQFF,TGTGCCAGCAGGGGCTCCCCCTACAATGAGCAGTTCTTC
TRBJ1-2,TRBV12-3/TRBV12-4,TRBD1,few,CASSLGQGFDYTF,TGTGCCAGCAGTTTGGGACAGGGCTTTGACTACACCTTC
TRBJ2-1,TRBV19,NA,NA,CASRDFYNEQFF,TGTGCCAGCCGGGACTTCTACAATGAGCAGTTCTTC